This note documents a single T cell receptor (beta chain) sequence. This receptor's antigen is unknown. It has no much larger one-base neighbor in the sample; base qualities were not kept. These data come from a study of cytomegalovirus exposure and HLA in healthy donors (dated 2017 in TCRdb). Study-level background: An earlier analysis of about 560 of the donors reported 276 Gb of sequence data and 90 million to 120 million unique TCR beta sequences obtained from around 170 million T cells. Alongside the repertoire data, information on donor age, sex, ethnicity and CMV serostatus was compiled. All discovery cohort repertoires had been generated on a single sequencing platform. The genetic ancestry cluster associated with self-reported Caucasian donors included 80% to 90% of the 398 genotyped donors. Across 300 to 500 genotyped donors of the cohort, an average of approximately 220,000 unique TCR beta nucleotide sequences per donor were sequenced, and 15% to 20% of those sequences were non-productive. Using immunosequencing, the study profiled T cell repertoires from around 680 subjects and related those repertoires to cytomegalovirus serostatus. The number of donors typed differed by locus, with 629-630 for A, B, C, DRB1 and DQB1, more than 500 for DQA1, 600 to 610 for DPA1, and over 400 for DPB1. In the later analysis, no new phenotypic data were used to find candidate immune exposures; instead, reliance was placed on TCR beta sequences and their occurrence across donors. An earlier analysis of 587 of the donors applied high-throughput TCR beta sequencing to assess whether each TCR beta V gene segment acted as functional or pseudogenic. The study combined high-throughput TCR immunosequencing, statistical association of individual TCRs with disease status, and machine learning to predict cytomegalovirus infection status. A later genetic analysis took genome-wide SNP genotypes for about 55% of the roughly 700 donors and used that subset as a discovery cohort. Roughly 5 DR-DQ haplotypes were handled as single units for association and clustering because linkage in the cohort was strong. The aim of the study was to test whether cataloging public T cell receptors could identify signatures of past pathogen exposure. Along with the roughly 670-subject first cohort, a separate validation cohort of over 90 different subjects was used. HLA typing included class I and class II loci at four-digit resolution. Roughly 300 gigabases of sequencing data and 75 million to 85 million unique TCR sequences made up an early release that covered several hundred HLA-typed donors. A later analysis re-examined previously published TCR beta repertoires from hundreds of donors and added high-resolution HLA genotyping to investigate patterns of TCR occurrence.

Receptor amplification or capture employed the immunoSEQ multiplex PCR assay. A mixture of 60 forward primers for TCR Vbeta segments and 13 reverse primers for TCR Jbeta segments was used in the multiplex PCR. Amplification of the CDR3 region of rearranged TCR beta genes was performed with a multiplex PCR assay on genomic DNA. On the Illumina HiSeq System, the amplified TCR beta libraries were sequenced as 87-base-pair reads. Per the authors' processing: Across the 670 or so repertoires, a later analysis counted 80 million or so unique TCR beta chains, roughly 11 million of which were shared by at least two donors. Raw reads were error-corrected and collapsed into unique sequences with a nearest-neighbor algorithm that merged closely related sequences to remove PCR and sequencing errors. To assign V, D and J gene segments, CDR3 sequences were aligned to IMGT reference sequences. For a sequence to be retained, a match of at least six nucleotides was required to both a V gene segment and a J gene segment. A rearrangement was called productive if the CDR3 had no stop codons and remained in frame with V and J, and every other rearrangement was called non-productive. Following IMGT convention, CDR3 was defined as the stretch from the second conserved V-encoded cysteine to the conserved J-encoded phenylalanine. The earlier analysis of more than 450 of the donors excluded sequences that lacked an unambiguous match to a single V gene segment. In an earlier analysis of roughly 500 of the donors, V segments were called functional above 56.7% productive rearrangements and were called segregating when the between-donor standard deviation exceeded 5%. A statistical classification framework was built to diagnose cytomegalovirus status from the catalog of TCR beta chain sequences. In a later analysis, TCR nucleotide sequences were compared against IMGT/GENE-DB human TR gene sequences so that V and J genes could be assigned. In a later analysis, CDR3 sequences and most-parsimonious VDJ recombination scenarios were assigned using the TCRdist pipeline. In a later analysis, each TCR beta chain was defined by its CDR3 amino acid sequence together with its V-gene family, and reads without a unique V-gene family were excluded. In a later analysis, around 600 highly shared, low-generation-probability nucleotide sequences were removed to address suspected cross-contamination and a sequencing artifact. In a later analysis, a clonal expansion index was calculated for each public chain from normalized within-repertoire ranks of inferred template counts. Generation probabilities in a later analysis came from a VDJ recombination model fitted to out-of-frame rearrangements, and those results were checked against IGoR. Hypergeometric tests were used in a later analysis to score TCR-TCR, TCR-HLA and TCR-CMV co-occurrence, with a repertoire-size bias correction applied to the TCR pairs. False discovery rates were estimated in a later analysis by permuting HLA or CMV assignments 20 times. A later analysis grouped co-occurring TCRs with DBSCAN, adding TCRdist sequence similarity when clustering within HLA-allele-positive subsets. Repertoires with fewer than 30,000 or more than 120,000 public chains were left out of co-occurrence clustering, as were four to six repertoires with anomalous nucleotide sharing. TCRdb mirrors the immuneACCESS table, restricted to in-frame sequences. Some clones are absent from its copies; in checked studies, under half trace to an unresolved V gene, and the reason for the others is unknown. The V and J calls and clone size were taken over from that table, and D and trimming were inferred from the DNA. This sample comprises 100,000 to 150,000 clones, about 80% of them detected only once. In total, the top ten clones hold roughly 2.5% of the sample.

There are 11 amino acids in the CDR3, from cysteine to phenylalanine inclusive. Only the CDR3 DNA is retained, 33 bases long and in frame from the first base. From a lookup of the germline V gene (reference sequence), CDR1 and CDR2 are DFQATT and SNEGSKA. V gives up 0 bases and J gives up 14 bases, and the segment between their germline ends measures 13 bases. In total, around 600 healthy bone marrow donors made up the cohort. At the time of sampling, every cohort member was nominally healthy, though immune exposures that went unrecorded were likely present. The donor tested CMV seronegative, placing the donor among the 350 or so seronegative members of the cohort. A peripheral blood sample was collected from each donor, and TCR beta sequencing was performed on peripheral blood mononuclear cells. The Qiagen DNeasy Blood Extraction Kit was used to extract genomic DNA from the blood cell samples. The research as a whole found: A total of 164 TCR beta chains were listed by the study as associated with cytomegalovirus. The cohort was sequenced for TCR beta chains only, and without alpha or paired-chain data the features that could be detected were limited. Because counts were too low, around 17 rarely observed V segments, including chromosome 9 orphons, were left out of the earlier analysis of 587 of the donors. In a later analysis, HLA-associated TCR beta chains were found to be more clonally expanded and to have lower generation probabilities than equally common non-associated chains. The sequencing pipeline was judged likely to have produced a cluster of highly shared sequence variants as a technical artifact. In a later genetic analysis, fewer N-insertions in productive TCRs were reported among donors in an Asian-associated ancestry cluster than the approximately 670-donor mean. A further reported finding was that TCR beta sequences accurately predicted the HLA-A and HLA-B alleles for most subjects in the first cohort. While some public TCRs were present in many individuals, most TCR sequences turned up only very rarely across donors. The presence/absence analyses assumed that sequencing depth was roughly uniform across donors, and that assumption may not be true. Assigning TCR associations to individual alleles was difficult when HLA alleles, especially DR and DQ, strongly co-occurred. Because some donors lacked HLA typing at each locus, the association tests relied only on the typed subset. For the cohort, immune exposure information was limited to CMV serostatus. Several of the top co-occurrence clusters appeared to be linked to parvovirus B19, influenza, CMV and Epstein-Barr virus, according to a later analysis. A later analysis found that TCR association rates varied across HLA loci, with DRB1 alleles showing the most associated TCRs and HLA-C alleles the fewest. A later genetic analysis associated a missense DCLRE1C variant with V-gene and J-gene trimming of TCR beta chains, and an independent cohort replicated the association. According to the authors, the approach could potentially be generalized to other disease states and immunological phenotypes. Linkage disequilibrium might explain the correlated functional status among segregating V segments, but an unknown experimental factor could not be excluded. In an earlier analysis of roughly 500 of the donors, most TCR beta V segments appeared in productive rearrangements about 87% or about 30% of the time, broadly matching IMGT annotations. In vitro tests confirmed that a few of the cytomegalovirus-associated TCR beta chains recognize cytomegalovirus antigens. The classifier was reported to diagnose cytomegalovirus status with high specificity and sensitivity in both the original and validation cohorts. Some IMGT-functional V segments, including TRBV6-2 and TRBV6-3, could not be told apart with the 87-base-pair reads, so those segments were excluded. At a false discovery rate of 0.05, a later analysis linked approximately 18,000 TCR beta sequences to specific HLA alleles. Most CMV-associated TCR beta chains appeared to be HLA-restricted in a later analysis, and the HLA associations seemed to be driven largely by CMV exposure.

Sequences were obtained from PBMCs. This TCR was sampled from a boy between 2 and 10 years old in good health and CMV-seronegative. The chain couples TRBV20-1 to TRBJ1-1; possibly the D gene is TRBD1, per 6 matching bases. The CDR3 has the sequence CSARDWGQSFF. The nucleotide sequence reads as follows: TGCAGTGCTAGAGATTGGGGGCAATCCTTCTTT.